This T cell receptor beta chain was observed in a study of T cell responses to AZD1222 COVID-19 vaccine. Clones were sequenced by immunoSEQ multiplex PCR, and TCRdb holds only the in-frame ones, with some missing. The sample yields 120,000 or so clones, approximately 85% seen once. From germline, CDR1 is SGHRS and CDR2 YFSETQ. The CDR3 sequence is 16 residues long. After removal of 7 bases from V and 6 bases from J, the junction contained 11 bases not matched to a gene. The J gene is TRBJ1-6, the V gene TRBV5-1, with 9 bases aligning to TRBD1. This sequence was found in an adult in good health. This material consisted of peripheral blood, taken on day 0 of AZD1222 vaccination. CDR3 sequence: CASGVGTGQGNSPLHF. The DNA of the CDR3 is TGCGCCAGCGGGGTTGGCACGGGACAGGGTAATTCACCCCTCCACTTT. The whole variable domain, filled in from reference TRBV5-1 and TRBJ1-6, reads KAGVTQTPRYLIKTRGQQVTLSCSPISGHRSVSWYQQTPGQGLQFLFEYFSETQRNKGNFPGRFSGRQFSNSRSEMNVSTLELGDSALYLCASGVGTGQGNSPLHFGNGTRLTVT.